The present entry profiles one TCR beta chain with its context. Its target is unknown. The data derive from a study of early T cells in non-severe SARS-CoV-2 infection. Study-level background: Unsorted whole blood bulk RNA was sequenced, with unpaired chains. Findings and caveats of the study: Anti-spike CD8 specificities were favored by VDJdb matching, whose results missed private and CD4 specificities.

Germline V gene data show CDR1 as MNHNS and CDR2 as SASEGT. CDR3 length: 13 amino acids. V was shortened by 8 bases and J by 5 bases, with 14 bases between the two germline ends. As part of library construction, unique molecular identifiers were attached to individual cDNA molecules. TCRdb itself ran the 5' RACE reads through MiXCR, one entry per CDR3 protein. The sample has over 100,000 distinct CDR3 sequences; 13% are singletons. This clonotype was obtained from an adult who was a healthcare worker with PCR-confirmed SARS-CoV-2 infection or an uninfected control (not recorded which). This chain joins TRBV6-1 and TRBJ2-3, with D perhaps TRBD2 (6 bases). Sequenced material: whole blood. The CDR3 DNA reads TGTGCCAGCGGGGCCAGGGAGGTAGATACGCAGTATTTT. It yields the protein CASGAREVDTQYF.